Listed below are T cell receptor beta chains from one sample, sequenced in a study of T cells in Graves' hyperthyroidism and ophthalmopathy. One entry per CDR3 protein results from TCRdb running MiXCR on the multiplex PCR reads. The sample consists of approximately 95,000 distinct CDR3 sequences, around 37% of them appearing once. Specimen: peripheral blood or thyroid tissue (not recorded which). These receptors were collected from a woman in her 30s with Graves' hyperthyroidism. Both conserved end residues are part of each CDR3. The D gene is left open where the match is weak.

CDR3aa	d_gene	v_gene	j_gene
CASSLELAGQETQYF	TRBD2	TRBV2	TRBJ2-5
CASSLKPSIAGGGYTF	.	TRBV7-3	TRBJ1-2
CSAGGQNTEAFF	.	TRBV20-1	TRBJ1-1
CASGAGTGKNQPQHF	TRBD1	TRBV7-9	TRBJ1-5
CASSFAGQGLGYTF	TRBD1	TRBV12-3/TRBV12-4	TRBJ1-2
CASGSSLGPSTDTQYF	.	TRBV12-5	TRBJ2-3
CASSVRGSQPQHF	.	TRBV2	TRBJ1-5
CASSFSRSSSTDTQYF	.	TRBV5-1	TRBJ2-3
CASSAVGLTSYEQYF	.	TRBV28	TRBJ2-7
CASSARQGTGVQETQYF	TRBD1	TRBV9	TRBJ2-5
CASSVGVGPGGTQETQYF	.	TRBV9	TRBJ2-5
CASSPKTSVSTDTQYF	.	TRBV4-2	TRBJ2-3
CAIRTGGIYGYTF	TRBD1	TRBV10-3	TRBJ1-2
CASSPNLRGQASF	.	TRBV28	TRBJ2-7
CASSPGANVLTF	.	TRBV12-3/TRBV12-4	TRBJ2-6
CASSEQGTQYF	.	TRBV2	TRBJ2-5
CSAYPSGLMNTGAFF	.	TRBV20-1	TRBJ1-1
CASSFSRGQVGDTQYF	.	TRBV13	TRBJ2-3
CASSLFKEVGRTSTGELFF	.	TRBV7-9	TRBJ2-2
CATSSYGTSAGYEQYF	TRBD2	TRBV15	TRBJ2-7
CAIQGLDTEAFF	TRBD1	TRBV10-2	TRBJ1-1
CASTYGSSVSYEQYF	.	TRBV12-3/TRBV12-4	TRBJ2-7
CAISDYTGELFF	.	TRBV10-3	TRBJ2-2
CASGRTGVGTEAFF	.	TRBV5-1	TRBJ1-1
CASSLLGTEAFF	.	TRBV7-2	TRBJ1-1
CASSQVSVGGQPQMGHQETQYF	.	TRBV4-2	TRBJ2-5
CATMVDRSYERYF	TRBD1	TRBV24-1	TRBJ2-7
CATSATGQTLYGYTF	TRBD1	TRBV24-1	TRBJ1-2
CAISESGGAAGQPQHF	.	TRBV10-3	TRBJ1-5
CSAIYPGGTDTQYF	.	TRBV20-1	TRBJ2-3
CAGSSPGDSHYEQYF	.	TRBV7-9	TRBJ2-7
CASSYKGTSVPGELFF	TRBD2	TRBV6-5	TRBJ2-2
CASSTARGDGFNYGYTF	.	TRBV5-1	TRBJ1-2
CASSLRHRDRPGGLEQYF	.	TRBV11-2	TRBJ2-7
CAIRREETQYF	.	TRBV10-3	TRBJ2-5
CASRADRGNVLTF	TRBD1	TRBV2	TRBJ2-6
CASSLRGGVETQYF	TRBD1	TRBV7-9	TRBJ2-5
CASSSSRTGNSPLHF	TRBD1	TRBV7-8	TRBJ1-6
CASSLGGRASYGYTF	.	TRBV7-9	TRBJ1-2
CASSVGQGRGEQYF	TRBD1	TRBV9	TRBJ2-7
CASRGWTGELFF	.	TRBV28	TRBJ2-2
CASSARPGDRTEAFF	.	TRBV5-1	TRBJ1-1
CASSLARGYNSPLHF	.	TRBV3-1	TRBJ1-6
CASSGLAGTGELFF	TRBD2	TRBV7-9	TRBJ2-2
CASSALPGVSGNTIHF	.	TRBV6-1	TRBJ1-3
CSARDSGNRLDNEKLFF	.	TRBV20-1	TRBJ1-4
CSATLKTQYF	.	TRBV20-1	TRBJ2-5
CSVGQGTLNYGYTF	TRBD1	TRBV29-1	TRBJ1-2
CVSSRQGWETQYF	.	TRBV28	TRBJ2-5
CASSVAPGPRETQYF	.	TRBV9	TRBJ2-5
CASGQVGKNTF	.	TRBV28	TRBJ1-2
CASSIGAGGYEQYF	TRBD2	TRBV7-2	TRBJ2-7